Each of the 25 T cell receptor beta chains below was sequenced from the same sample in a study of T cell repertoires in cytomegalovirus infection. TCRdb reprocessed the reads via MiXCR and lists one record per CDR3 protein. The sample has roughly 860,000 distinct CDR3 sequences, 32% seen once. Antigen specificity for these receptors is unknown. The material sequenced was cultured CD8+ T cells from PBMCs, taken from culture after CMV antigen stimulation. The receptors originated from a human donor in good health (CMV status not recorded). Some clones in this sample may be carry-over from other donors' samples.

The rearrangement links TRBV6-2 or TRBV6-3 to TRBJ2-1, with 7 bases matching TRBD2. Germline V CDR1 and CDR2: MNHEY, SVGEGT. The J segment lost 4 bases and the V segment lost 11 bases, leaving 5 bases of the junction unmatched. This CDR3 contains 12 residues. CDR3 nucleotide sequence: TGTGCCTCCCGGGACTATTACAATGAGCAGTTCTTC. Residues: CASRDYYNEQFF.

This clonotype was detected only a few times. The chain combines TRBV5-4 with TRBJ1-2; D uncertain. Looked up from germline, CDR1 is SGHNT and CDR2 is YYREEE (reference sequence). The ends were cut back, 1 base at V and 4 bases at J, with 14 bases in the middle. This CDR3 is built from 15 residues. The CDR3 coding sequence is TGTGCCAGCAGCTTGTCGCCATCGGATATCTATGGCTACACCTTC. Its translation is CASSLSPSDIYGYTF.

A few counts support this clonotype. This chain connects TRBV10-3 to TRBJ2-2; 7 nucleotides agree with TRBD1. The V gene's germline CDR1 is ENHRY and CDR2 SYGVKD. The junction had 2 bases not matched to a gene; V was cut back by 3 bases and J by 4 bases. This CDR3 comprises 14 residues. The CDR3 protein is CAISDPGGTGELFF. In DNA form, the CDR3 reads TGTGCCATCAGTGATCCAGGGGGCACCGGGGAGCTGTTTTTT.

The V and J genes are TRBV7-9 and TRBJ1-2, with D perhaps TRBD1 (5 bases). Trimming left V 0 bases short and J 4 bases short, with 12 bases between. This CDR3 has 15 amino acids. CDR1 and CDR2 (germline): SEHNR, FQNEAQ (reference sequence). The CDR3 DNA follows: TGTGCCAGCAGCTTAGCCTCGGGGGACCTCTATGGCTACACCTTC. This sequence encodes CASSLASGDLYGYTF.

The V gene is TRBV6-6, the J gene TRBJ2-7; possible D gene TRBD2, 7 bases. Trimming stripped 5 bases from V and 3 bases from J, with 17 bases between. Looked up from germline, CDR1 is MNHNY and CDR2 is SVGAGI (reference sequence). The CDR3 sequence is 15 residues long. The CDR3 loop is CASSLGGGPNYEQYF. DNA of the CDR3: TGTGCCAGCAGTCTTGGGGGGGGCCCAAACTACGAGCAGTACTTC.

This clonotype was seen at least ten times. This chain connects TRBV7-6 to TRBJ2-3; 7 bases agree with TRBD2. Trimming removed 0 bases from V and 4 bases from J; junction bases left unmatched: 7. Germline V CDR1 and CDR2: SGHVS, FNYEAQ. The CDR3 has 16 amino acids. Here the CDR3 reads CASSLATGGIADTQYF. The DNA for the CDR3 is TGTGCCAGCAGCTTAGCGACGGGGGGAATTGCAGATACGCAGTATTTT.

V gene TRBV7-9 combines with J gene TRBJ2-7; D is perhaps TRBD2 (6 bases). The germline V gene has CDR1 SEHNR and CDR2 FQNEAQ (reference sequence). V was cut by 5 bases and J by 0 bases, with 11 bases left in between. The CDR3 has 14 residues. In DNA form, the CDR3 reads TGTGCCAGCAGCCCCCGGGGGAGCTCCTACGAGCAGTACGTC. Translated, it gives CASSPRGSSYEQYV.

The V call is TRBV3-1, the J call TRBJ2-5, with D hard to call. CDR3 length: 14 residues. V dropped 1 base and J dropped 5 bases, with 11 bases sitting between them. The germline V gene has CDR1 LGHDT and CDR2 YNNKEL (reference sequence). The CDR3 DNA sequence: TGTGCCAGCAGCCAAGGGGCTGTGGGGGAGACCCAGTACTTC. Protein: CASSQGAVGETQYF.

The chain couples TRBV2 to TRBJ2-1; 8 bases align to TRBD2. J was trimmed by 4 bases and V by 7 bases; bases with no gene match: 6. CDR3 size: 14 residues. The germline V gene has CDR1 SNHLY and CDR2 FYNNEI. CDR3 coding DNA: TGTGCCAGCAAAATGGCGGGGGGTTACAATGAGCAGTTCTTC. Translated, it gives CASKMAGGYNEQFF.

This rearrangement joins TRBV29-1 to TRBJ2-1, with 9 nucleotides matching TRBD2. The V and J ends lost 1 base and 4 bases, in that order; junction bases with no gene match: 2. This CDR3 is 14 amino acids long. Germline CDR1 is SQVTM and CDR2 is ANQGSEA. The CDR3, as DNA: TGCAGCGTTGAAGCTAGCGGGGAGTACAATGAGCAGTTCTTC. Translating it yields CSVEASGEYNEQFF.

The CDR3 coding sequence is TGTGCCAGCAGCCCATCCCTAGGGGTTTACAATGAGCAGTTCTTC. Its protein is CASSPSLGVYNEQFF. This sequence joins TRBV5-8 and TRBJ2-1; possible D gene TRBD1, 5 bases. CDR1 and CDR2 (germline): SGHTS, YDEGEE. Deletions cut 4 bases from V and 4 bases from J, with 15 bases between. The CDR3 totals 15 residues.

This clonotype has more than one count but fewer than ten. The chain uses TRBV20-1 and TRBJ1-1; 7 nucleotides agree with TRBD1. The germline gives CDR1 DFQATT, CDR2 SNEGSKA (reference sequence). J gave up 0 bases and V 6 bases, and 13 bases lay outside the gene matches. The CDR3 loop spans 16 amino acids. The CDR3 is CSAPGGRGQLNTEAFF. In DNA form, the CDR3 reads TGCAGTGCACCGGGGGGGCGGGGACAGTTGAACACTGAAGCTTTCTTT.

This clonotype turned up a few times. This sequence joins TRBV12-3 or TRBV12-4 and TRBJ2-1; maybe TRBD1 (6 bases). Trimming pared 3 bases from V and 5 bases from J, leaving 11 bases between. The CDR3 is 14 amino acids. CDR3 sequence reads: CASSFPGANNEQFF. CDR3 in DNA: TGTGCCAGCAGTTTCCCAGGGGCGAACAATGAGCAGTTCTTC.

This clonotype was counted only a few times. V and J are TRBV6-5 and TRBJ1-2; 8 positions match TRBD1. CDR1 MNHEY and CDR2 SVGAGI come from the germline V gene. Trimming removed 6 bases from V and 2 bases from J; junction bases left unmatched: 8. This CDR3 has 15 residues. The CDR3 protein is CASSLRRGRNYGYTF. In nucleotides, the CDR3 is TGTGCCAGCAGCCTCCGCAGGGGGCGAAACTATGGCTACACCTTC.

In its sample, this clonotype was seen a few times. The chain has TRBV12-3 or TRBV12-4 and TRBJ1-2; D is perhaps TRBD1 (5 bases). The ends were cut back, 4 bases at V and 2 bases at J, with 14 bases in the middle. This CDR3 contains 15 residues. This CDR3 is CASSSTRTPNYGYTF. In DNA, the CDR3 is TGTGCCAGCAGTTCAACCCGGACACCGAACTATGGCTACACCTTC.

In the case of this clonotype: A read error is likely, as this CDR3 ends without the conserved phenylalanine or tryptophan. The chain recombines TRBV7-3 with TRBJ2-7; TRBD2 is a possible D gene (5 bases). The CDR3 covers 13 residues. Germline CDR1 reads SGHTA; CDR2 reads FQGTGA. The V end was cut by 3 bases, the J end by 4 bases, with 10 bases between. The CDR3 nucleotides are TGTGCCAGCAGCTTGGATCGAGGGTACGAGCAGTACATC. Residues: CASSLDRGYEQYI.

The chain carries TRBV10-3 and TRBJ2-1; D unresolved. Per the germline V gene, CDR1 is ENHRY and CDR2 is SYGVKD. Trimming left V 6 bases short and J 2 bases short, with 11 bases between. The CDR3 consists of 14 residues. CDR3 sequence: CAIRGRSTYNEQFF. The CDR3 DNA follows: TGTGCCATCAGGGGCAGGTCTACCTACAATGAGCAGTTCTTC.

This clonotype turned up a few times. The chain couples TRBV12-5 to TRBJ2-1; 9 bases line up with TRBD1. CDR1 is LGHNT and CDR2 is FRNRAP in the germline V gene. The junction had 15 bases not matched to a gene; V was cut back by 7 bases and J by 8 bases. The CDR3 contains 16 residues. DNA of the CDR3: TGTGCTAGTGCTATCACCGGGACAGGGAACTTTGATGAGCAGTTCTTC. It is translated as CASAITGTGNFDEQFF.

This clonotype occurred many times. V usage is TRBV6-1 and J usage is TRBJ2-2; D is unclear. CDR1 is MNHNS and CDR2 is SASEGT in the germline V gene. This CDR3 is 12 amino acids long. The V end was cut by 1 base, the J end by 9 bases, with 6 bases between. CDR3 nucleotide sequence: TGTGCCAGCAGTGAAGGGGCCCGGGAGCTGTTTTTT. The encoded protein is CASSEGARELFF.

The chain employs TRBV5-1 and TRBJ2-1; TRBD2 aligns across 9 bases. This CDR3 has 16 residues. J was trimmed by 4 bases and V by 4 bases; bases with no gene match: 9. CDR1 is SGHRS and CDR2 is YFSETQ in the germline V gene. CDR3 DNA sequence: TGCGCCAGCAGCCCCCTCGCAGCGGGGGGTTACAATGAGCAGTTCTTC. This gives the protein CASSPLAAGGYNEQFF. Looking up the rest from reference TRBV5-1 and TRBJ2-1 gives the full variable domain: KAGVTQTPRYLIKTRGQQVTLSCSPISGHRSVSWYQQTPGQGLQFLFEYFSETQRNKGNFPGRFSGRQFSNSRSEMNVSTLELGDSALYLCASSPLAAGGYNEQFFGPGTRLTVL.

The genes are TRBV4-1 and TRBJ2-6; 8 nucleotides line up with TRBD1. CDR3 size: 20 residues. The germline CDR1 and CDR2 sequences are MGHRA and YSYEKL. V trimming: 0 bases; J trimming: 2 bases; junction bases outside the gene matches: 12. The CDR3 here is CASSQDGQGRSRAGANVLTF. The CDR3 nucleotides are TGCGCCAGCAGCCAAGACGGACAGGGACGTTCCCGGGCTGGGGCCAACGTCCTGACTTTC.

The chain couples TRBV7-8 to TRBJ2-1; the match to TRBD2 covers 11 bases. The CDR3 is 14 residues long. The V and J ends lost 5 bases and 6 bases, in that order; junction bases with no gene match: 3. CDR1 and CDR2 from the germline V gene are SGHVS and FQNEAQ. CDR3 loop: CASSVTSGGNEQFF. In DNA form, the CDR3 reads TGTGCCAGCAGCGTTACTAGCGGGGGCAATGAGCAGTTCTTC.

The genes are TRBV7-6 and TRBJ2-3, with 7 nucleotides matching TRBD2. V shed 6 bases and J 1 base; nucleotides not matched to a gene: 7. The CDR3 totals 15 residues. CDR1 and CDR2 (germline): SGHVS, FNYEAQ. In nucleotides, the CDR3 is TGTGCCAGCAGACAACTCAGCGGGGGCACAGATACGCAGTATTTT. Translated: CASRQLSGGTDTQYF.

The rearrangement joins TRBV4-2 to TRBJ2-7, with D possibly TRBD2 on 5 matching bases. Germline CDR1 and CDR2: LGHNA and YNFKEQ. The V and J ends lost 0 bases and 4 bases respectively, with 13 bases between them. This CDR3 has 15 residues. The CDR3 bases are TGTGCCAGCAGCCAAGATTTAAATACTAGGTACGAGCAGTACTTC. Its translation is CASSQDLNTRYEQYF.

This clonotype was found a few times. The chain links TRBV6-5 to TRBJ2-1; TRBD2 is a possible D gene (5 bases). Trimming pared 1 base from V and 9 bases from J, leaving 10 bases between. This CDR3 has 13 amino acids. Germline V gene sequence: CDR1 MNHEY, CDR2 SVGAGI. Here the CDR3 reads CASSYFRGSEQFF. DNA of the CDR3: TGTGCCAGCAGTTACTTTCGGGGAAGTGAGCAGTTCTTC.